This T cell receptor (beta chain) was sequenced in a study of cytomegalovirus exposure and HLA in healthy donors (TCRdb year 2017). Background for the entire study: In an earlier analysis of around 540 of the donors, around 290 Gb of sequence data and 117 million unique TCR beta sequences from about 190 million T cells were reported. In the later analysis, no new phenotypic data were used to find candidate immune exposures; instead, reliance was placed on TCR beta sequences and their occurrence across donors. In addition to the first cohort of roughly 700 subjects, a separate validation cohort of approximately 130 different subjects was used. Typing coverage differed by locus: A, B, C, DRB1 and DQB1 were typed in roughly 629-630 donors, DQA1 in around 500, DPA1 in approximately 610, and DPB1 in approximately 450. The study aimed to test whether cataloging public T cell receptors could reveal signatures of past pathogen exposure. About 320 gigabases of sequencing data and roughly 90 million unique TCR sequences were included in an early release covering under 650 HLA-typed donors. A later analysis re-analyzed previously published TCR beta repertoires from 660 or so donors and added high-resolution HLA genotyping to study TCR occurrence patterns. Across 398 genotyped donors of the cohort, an average of approximately 240,000 unique TCR beta nucleotide sequences per donor were sequenced, and roughly 20% of those sequences were non-productive. Alongside the repertoire data, information on donor age, sex, ethnicity and CMV serostatus was compiled. Genome-wide SNP genotypes for about three fifths of the roughly 670 donors were used in a later genetic analysis, which treated that subset as a discovery cohort. HLA typing included class I and class II loci at four-digit resolution. The study combined high-throughput TCR immunosequencing, statistical association of individual TCRs with disease status, and machine learning to predict cytomegalovirus infection status. Because of strong linkage in the cohort, roughly five DR-DQ haplotypes were treated as single units for association and clustering. Every repertoire in the discovery cohort had been generated on one and the same sequencing platform. The T cell repertoires of several hundred subjects were profiled by immunosequencing and related to cytomegalovirus serostatus. Among the roughly 400 genotyped donors, roughly 80% belonged to the genetic ancestry cluster associated with self-reported Caucasian donors. An earlier analysis of nearly 600 of the donors applied high-throughput TCR beta sequencing to assess whether each TCR beta V gene segment acted as functional or pseudogenic.

Findings and caveats that apply to the study as a whole: Three of the identified cytomegalovirus-associated TCR beta chains were confirmed in vitro to be specific for cytomegalovirus antigens. Strong co-occurrence of HLA alleles, especially DR and DQ, made assigning TCR associations to individual alleles difficult. Linkage disequilibrium might explain the correlated functional status among segregating V segments, but an unknown experimental factor could not be excluded. A cluster of highly shared sequence variants was judged likely to represent a technical artifact of the sequencing pipeline. The classifier was reported to diagnose cytomegalovirus status with high specificity and sensitivity in both the original and validation cohorts. According to a later analysis, TCR association rates differed among HLA loci, with DRB1 alleles showing the most associated TCRs and HLA-C alleles showing the fewest. Only TCR beta chains were sequenced in this cohort, and the absence of alpha or paired-chain data limited detectable features. The only immune exposure information available for the cohort was CMV serostatus. At a false discovery rate of 0.05, a later analysis linked around 17,000 TCR beta sequences to specific HLA alleles. In a later genetic analysis, a missense DCLRE1C variant was associated with V-gene and J-gene trimming of TCR beta chains, and the association was replicated in an independent cohort. The authors suggested that the approach could potentially be extended to other disease states and immunological phenotypes. Because counts were too low, roughly 17 rarely observed V segments, including chromosome 9 orphons, were left out of the earlier analysis of approximately 500 of the donors. A further reported finding was that TCR beta sequences accurately predicted the HLA-A and HLA-B alleles for most subjects in the first cohort. Most TCR sequences were observed very rarely across donors, whereas some public TCRs were present in many individuals. According to a later analysis, most CMV-associated TCR beta chains appeared to be HLA-restricted, and the HLA associations seemed to be driven largely by CMV exposure. The presence/absence analyses assumed that sequencing depth was roughly uniform across donors, and that assumption may not be true. Because HLA typing was missing for some donors at each locus, association tests included only the typed subset. In an earlier analysis of over 550 of the donors, most TCR beta V segments were observed in productive rearrangements about 90% or about 30% of the time, broadly matching IMGT annotations. In a later analysis, HLA-associated TCR beta chains showed more clonal expansion and lower generation probabilities than non-associated chains that were equally common. According to a later genetic analysis, donors in an Asian-associated ancestry cluster had fewer N-insertions in productive TCRs than the approximately 630-donor mean. A later analysis reported that several top co-occurrence clusters appeared linked to parvovirus B19, influenza, CMV and Epstein-Barr virus. A total of 150 to 200 TCR beta chains were listed by the study as associated with cytomegalovirus. Some IMGT-functional V segments, including TRBV6-2 and TRBV6-3, could not be distinguished by the 87-base-pair reads and were therefore excluded.

Details on this clone: Its specific antigen is unknown. No base quality information exists; no much larger clone differs at one position.

In total, 500 to 700 healthy bone marrow donors made up the cohort. All cohort members were sampled while nominally healthy, although unrecorded immune exposures were likely present. The donor was CMV seronegative and was included in the group of over 300 seronegative cohort members. A peripheral blood sample was provided by each donor, and peripheral blood mononuclear cells were used for TCR beta sequencing. The Qiagen DNeasy Blood Extraction Kit was used to extract genomic DNA from the blood cell samples. From the cysteine up to the phenylalanine, the CDR3 has a length of 18 residues. The kept DNA is CDR3 alone, 54 bases in frame from the first base. The germline V gene supplies CDR1 SGHDT and CDR2 YYEEEE. A distance of 22 bases separates the germline ends of V and J, which lose 4 bases and 1 base respectively. The library came from the immunoSEQ multiplex PCR assay. A mixture of 60 forward primers for TCR Vbeta segments and 13 reverse primers for TCR Jbeta segments was used in the multiplex PCR. The CDR3 region of rearranged TCR beta genes was amplified from genomic DNA by a multiplex PCR assay. Amplified TCR beta libraries were sequenced as 87-base-pair reads on the Illumina HiSeq System. Concerning the study's data processing: A later analysis tallied 75 million to 95 million unique TCR beta chains across the 640 or so repertoires, and some 12 million of those chains were shared by two or more donors. To remove PCR and sequencing errors, raw reads were error-corrected and collapsed into unique sequences using a nearest-neighbor algorithm that merged closely related sequences. To assign V, D and J gene segments, CDR3 sequences were aligned to IMGT reference sequences. Each retained sequence needed at least a six-nucleotide match to both a V gene segment and a J gene segment. A rearrangement was called productive if the CDR3 had no stop codons and remained in frame with V and J, and every other rearrangement was called non-productive. CDR3 was defined by IMGT convention, running from the second conserved V-encoded cysteine to the conserved J-encoded phenylalanine. The earlier analysis of approximately 590 of the donors excluded any sequence lacking an unambiguous match to a single V gene segment. In an earlier analysis of several hundred of the donors, V segments were called functional above 56.7% productive rearrangements and were called segregating when the between-donor standard deviation exceeded 5%. A statistical classification framework was built for diagnosing cytomegalovirus status from the catalog of TCR beta chain sequences. V and J gene assignment, in a later analysis, came from comparing TCR nucleotide sequences with IMGT/GENE-DB human TR gene sequences. The TCRdist pipeline was used in a later analysis to assign CDR3 sequences and most-parsimonious VDJ recombination scenarios. In a later analysis, each TCR beta chain was defined by its CDR3 amino acid sequence together with its V-gene family, and reads lacking a unique V-gene family were excluded. To address suspected cross-contamination and a sequencing artifact, a later analysis removed over 500 highly shared, low-generation-probability nucleotide sequences. In a later analysis, a clonal expansion index for each public chain was calculated from normalized within-repertoire ranks of inferred template counts. A later analysis computed generation probabilities with a VDJ recombination model fitted to out-of-frame rearrangements, and checked the results against IGoR. Hypergeometric tests were used in a later analysis to score TCR-TCR, TCR-HLA and TCR-CMV co-occurrence, with a repertoire-size bias correction applied to the TCR pairs. To estimate false discovery rates, a later analysis permuted the HLA or CMV assignments 20 times. In a later analysis, co-occurring TCRs were grouped using DBSCAN, and TCRdist sequence similarity was added for clustering within HLA-allele-positive subsets. Repertoires with fewer than 30,000 or more than 120,000 public chains, plus five repertoires with anomalous nucleotide sharing, were excluded from co-occurrence clustering. TCRdb holds this immuneACCESS table with in-frame rearrangements only. Some clones are missing; in checked studies, unresolved V genes explain under half, and the rest has no known cause. The D gene and trimming were derived from the DNA, and the V and J assignments and clone size from that table. Across this sample there are about 140,000 clones, with roughly three quarters seen only once. The leading ten clones occupy about an eighth of the sample.

What was sequenced was PBMCs. The origin of this receptor is a woman in her 40s in good health and CMV-seronegative. Recombination connected TRBV5-6 to TRBJ2-3; no D segment can be confidently identified. The nucleotide sequence is given as TGTGCCAGCAGCGGTGATCCCACAGCCATAATTCGCACAGATACGCAGTATTTT. Its translation is CASSGDPTAIIRTDTQYF.